This T cell receptor beta chain was recovered during a study of T cells in Graves' hyperthyroidism and ophthalmopathy. This clonotype was counted many times. This CDR3 comprises 15 residues. V was clipped by 5 bases and J by 8 bases, with 19 bases between them. The germline V gene encodes CDR1 LNHDA and CDR2 SQIVND (reference sequence). There were TCR beta CDR3 regions amplified from RNA transcripts. The HTBI set primed first-round TCR CDR3 RT-PCR. One entry per CDR3 protein results from TCRdb running MiXCR on the multiplex PCR reads. The table shows about 760,000 distinct CDR3 sequences, with 35% occurring only once.

This clonotype was obtained from a woman aged 40 to 49 with Graves' hyperthyroidism. The sequenced sample was blood. The chain is built from TRBV19 and TRBJ1-5; possibly TRBD1 for D (5 bases). As DNA, the CDR3 is TGTGCCAGTAGTCCAGGGAACGAGGCCTTGAAGCCCCAGCATTTT. This codes for CASSPGNEALKPQHF.